The rows below give T cell receptor beta chains drawn from one sample of a study of cytomegalovirus exposure and HLA in healthy donors. Repertoires were generated with immunoSEQ multiplex PCR, while TCRdb's copy carries only in-frame clones and drops some. The profile shows around 120,000 clones, about 80% of them singletons. The sequencing sample was made of PBMCs. Source of these receptors: a boy aged 2-9 years in good health and CMV-seronegative. CDR3s include the opening cysteine and the closing phenylalanine or tryptophan. Each record gives: D gene, V gene, J gene, clone size, CDR3 protein, CDR3 DNA. A D gene is named only where the DNA matches it firmly. Only some rows state a clone size, as once, few, many or a class for expanded clones.

D: TRBD1
V: TRBV9
J: TRBJ1-2
size: once
CDR3: CASSLGDRERGYTF
DNA: TGTGCCAGCAGTCTTGGGGACAGGGAGAGAGGCTACACCTTC

D: .
V: TRBV5-4
J: TRBJ1-2
size: .
CDR3: CASSPRGMNYGYTF
DNA: TGTGCCAGCAGCCCGAGAGGCATGAACTATGGCTACACCTTC

D: .
V: TRBV9
J: TRBJ1-1
size: .
CDR3: CASSVRDTRGYTEAFF
DNA: TGTGCCAGCAGCGTACGGGACACGCGGGGGTACACTGAAGCTTTCTTT

D: .
V: TRBV7-9
J: TRBJ2-7
size: .
CDR3: CSSSLKGGPKTSYEQYF
DNA: TGTTCCAGCAGCTTAAAAGGCGGGCCTAAGACCTCCTACGAGCAGTACTTC

D: .
V: TRBV11-2
J: TRBJ2-3
size: .
CDR3: CASSLAPDKLPADTQYF
DNA: TGTGCCAGCAGTCTGGCCCCTGACAAGCTACCCGCAGATACGCAGTATTTT

D: .
V: TRBV5-1
J: TRBJ1-2
size: .
CDR3: CASSLAVGRVRYGYTF
DNA: TGCGCCAGCAGCTTGGCCGTGGGCAGGGTTCGATATGGCTACACCTTC

D: TRBD2
V: TRBV5-6
J: TRBJ2-7
size: .
CDR3: CASSFDPSGGAYEQYF
DNA: TGTGCCAGCAGCTTCGACCCTAGCGGGGGGGCTTACGAGCAGTACTTC

D: .
V: TRBV4-1
J: TRBJ1-1
size: .
CDR3: CASSQTGQKGSEAFF
DNA: TGCGCCAGCAGCCAGACTGGACAGAAAGGATCTGAAGCTTTCTTT

D: TRBD2
V: TRBV7-8
J: TRBJ2-3
size: .
CDR3: CASSLGAGLGDTQYF
DNA: TGTGCCAGCAGCCTAGGAGCGGGGCTGGGGGATACGCAGTATTTT

D: .
V: TRBV5-1
J: TRBJ2-7
size: .
CDR3: CASSLSVGGGRGYEQYF
DNA: TGCGCCAGCAGCTTGTCGGTAGGGGGAGGGAGGGGCTACGAGCAGTACTTC

D: .
V: TRBV27
J: TRBJ1-1
size: .
CDR3: CASSLGPEGGLVNTEAFF
DNA: TGTGCCAGCAGTTTAGGTCCGGAGGGGGGACTAGTGAACACTGAAGCTTTCTTT

D: .
V: TRBV6-6
J: TRBJ1-1
size: .
CDR3: CASSFRHNTEAFF
DNA: TGTGCCAGCAGCTTTCGACATAACACTGAAGCTTTCTTT

D: TRBD1
V: TRBV7-2
J: TRBJ2-5
size: .
CDR3: CASSLDFTGGAGKETQYF
DNA: TGTGCCAGCAGCTTAGATTTTACAGGGGGCGCAGGCAAGGAGACCCAGTACTTC

D: .
V: TRBV2
J: TRBJ2-1
size: .
CDR3: CASSEAVRLPAYNEQFF
DNA: TGTGCCAGCAGTGAAGCGGTACGACTTCCCGCCTACAATGAGCAGTTCTTC

D: .
V: TRBV6-1
J: TRBJ2-7
size: .
CDR3: CASSFSATYEQYF
DNA: TGTGCCAGCAGTTTTAGCGCGACCTACGAGCAGTACTTC

D: TRBD1
V: TRBV6-5
J: TRBJ2-1
size: .
CDR3: CASSYPGQGRNEQFF
DNA: TGTGCCAGCAGTTACCCGGGACAGGGTAGGAATGAGCAGTTCTTC

D: .
V: TRBV27
J: TRBJ1-2
size: .
CDR3: CASSLSRRHSYTF
DNA: TGTGCCAGCAGTTTATCCCGGCGGCACAGCTACACCTTC

D: TRBD1
V: TRBV18
J: TRBJ2-7
size: .
CDR3: CASSPTKQGASEQYF
DNA: TGTGCCAGCTCACCTACTAAACAGGGGGCAAGCGAGCAGTACTTC

D: .
V: TRBV6-1
J: TRBJ1-2
size: .
CDR3: CASRRTENYGYTF
DNA: TGTGCCAGCAGGAGGACAGAGAACTATGGCTACACCTTC

D: .
V: TRBV18
J: TRBJ1-5
size: .
CDR3: CASSRHSNQPQHF
DNA: TGTGCCAGCTCAAGACATAGCAATCAGCCCCAGCATTTT

D: .
V: TRBV11-2
J: TRBJ1-1
size: .
CDR3: CASSYGWNTEAFF
DNA: TGTGCCAGCAGCTACGGTTGGAACACTGAAGCTTTCTTT

D: TRBD1
V: TRBV4-1
J: TRBJ1-2
size: .
CDR3: CASSQVGTGGTNGYTF
DNA: TGCGCCAGCAGCCAAGTGGGGACAGGGGGCACTAATGGCTACACCTTC

D: TRBD1
V: TRBV9
J: TRBJ1-1
size: few
CDR3: CASSARTGQNTEAFF
DNA: TGTGCCAGCAGCGCCCGGACAGGGCAGAACACTGAAGCTTTCTTT

D: .
V: TRBV7-2
J: TRBJ1-1
size: .
CDR3: CASSTMTANLEAFF
DNA: TGTGCCAGCAGCACTATGACCGCGAACTTAGAAGCTTTCTTT

D: TRBD1
V: TRBV29-1
J: TRBJ1-2
size: .
CDR3: CSVLSTGGNYGYTF
DNA: TGCAGCGTTCTATCGACAGGGGGAAACTATGGCTACACCTTC

D: .
V: TRBV10-3
J: TRBJ1-1
size: .
CDR3: CAITSDRDTEAFF
DNA: TGTGCCATCACCTCCGACAGAGACACTGAAGCTTTCTTT

D: TRBD1
V: TRBV5-5
J: TRBJ2-1
size: .
CDR3: CASVRDSYNEQFF
DNA: TGTGCCAGCGTGAGGGACAGCTACAATGAGCAGTTCTTC

D: .
V: TRBV27
J: TRBJ1-2
size: .
CDR3: CASSSNPWGDLGYTF
DNA: TGTGCCAGCAGTTCAAATCCCTGGGGGGATCTGGGCTACACCTTC

D: .
V: TRBV5-1
J: TRBJ2-1
size: .
CDR3: CASSLAGSPTYNEQFF
DNA: TGCGCCAGCAGCTTGGCCGGGTCCCCCACCTACAATGAGCAGTTCTTC

D: .
V: TRBV15
J: TRBJ2-1
size: .
CDR3: CATSREGTVAYNEQFF
DNA: TGTGCCACCAGCAGAGAGGGGACTGTCGCCTACAATGAGCAGTTCTTC

D: .
V: TRBV5-1
J: TRBJ2-5
size: .
CDR3: CASSSSGNVQETQYF
DNA: TGCGCCAGCAGCTCCAGCGGTAACGTACAAGAGACCCAGTACTTC

D: .
V: TRBV5-1
J: TRBJ2-3
size: .
CDR3: CASSPLSGVADTQYF
DNA: TGCGCCAGCAGCCCTTTATCGGGAGTAGCAGATACGCAGTATTTT

D: TRBD1
V: TRBV6-5
J: TRBJ1-2
size: .
CDR3: CASNRDRGSYGYTF
DNA: TGTGCCAGCAATCGGGACAGGGGTTCCTATGGCTACACCTTC

D: .
V: TRBV7-2
J: TRBJ2-7
size: .
CDR3: CASSLDEAAWEQYF
DNA: TGTGCCAGCAGCTTAGATGAAGCGGCGTGGGAGCAGTACTTC

D: TRBD2
V: TRBV23-1
J: TRBJ2-1
size: few
CDR3: CASSQSAGTSGTDEQFF
DNA: TGCGCCAGCAGTCAATCGGCGGGGACTAGCGGGACGGATGAGCAGTTCTTC

D: TRBD1
V: TRBV10-3
J: TRBJ1-3
size: once
CDR3: CAISLTGTVASGNTIYF
DNA: TGTGCCATCAGTCTTACCGGGACAGTAGCCTCTGGAAACACCATATATTTT

D: .
V: TRBV9
J: TRBJ2-7
size: .
CDR3: CASSPGQLHSYEQYF
DNA: TGTGCCAGCAGCCCTGGACAGCTACACTCCTACGAGCAGTACTTC

D: .
V: TRBV30
J: TRBJ1-5
size: .
CDR3: CAYGSNQPQHF
DNA: TGTGCCTACGGGAGCAATCAGCCCCAGCATTTT

D: TRBD1
V: TRBV9
J: TRBJ1-4
size: .
CDR3: CASSKTGTNEKLFF
DNA: TGTGCCAGCAGTAAGACAGGGACTAATGAAAAACTGTTTTTT

D: .
V: TRBV6-4
J: TRBJ1-2
size: .
CDR3: CASSLDRGAGYTF
DNA: TGTGCCAGCAGTCTGGACAGAGGAGCTGGCTACACCTTC

D: .
V: TRBV10-3
J: TRBJ1-1
size: .
CDR3: CAISDRGEGNTEAFF
DNA: TGTGCCATCAGTGACAGGGGCGAGGGTAACACTGAAGCTTTCTTT

D: .
V: TRBV12-5
J: TRBJ2-2
size: .
CDR3: CASGRDSPTGELFF
DNA: TGTGCTAGTGGCAGGGACTCGCCCACCGGGGAGCTGTTTTTT

D: .
V: TRBV7-9
J: TRBJ1-2
size: .
CDR3: CASSFTGTDGYTF
DNA: TGTGCCAGCAGCTTTACAGGGACCGATGGCTACACCTTC

D: .
V: TRBV1
J: TRBJ1-4
size: .
CDR3: CTSPGQGPGGEKLFF
DNA: TGCACCAGCCCCGGACAGGGACCCGGAGGTGAAAAACTGTTTTTT

D: .
V: TRBV30
J: TRBJ1-6
size: once
CDR3: CAWSKGGSNSPLHF
DNA: TGTGCCTGGAGTAAGGGGGGGAGTAATTCACCCCTCCACTTT

D: .
V: TRBV5-4
J: TRBJ2-1
size: .
CDR3: CASSAGTNNEQFF
DNA: TGTGCCAGCAGCGCGGGGACCAATAATGAGCAGTTCTTC

D: TRBD1
V: TRBV27
J: TRBJ2-6
size: .
CDR3: CASSRDRLSGANVLTF
DNA: TGTGCCAGCAGCCGGGACAGACTCTCTGGGGCCAACGTCCTGACTTTC

D: TRBD2
V: TRBV11-2
J: TRBJ2-7
size: .
CDR3: CASSIGTIYEQYF
DNA: TGTGCCAGCAGCATCGGGACTATCTACGAGCAGTACTTC

D: TRBD2
V: TRBV2
J: TRBJ2-5
size: .
CDR3: CATSQLAGGTGRETQYF
DNA: TGTGCCACCTCGCAACTAGCGGGGGGGACAGGGCGTGAGACCCAGTACTTC

D: .
V: TRBV5-4
J: TRBJ1-5
size: once
CDR3: CASSSSYGGIPHF
DNA: TGTGCCAGCAGCTCCTCATACGGGGGGATACCGCATTTT